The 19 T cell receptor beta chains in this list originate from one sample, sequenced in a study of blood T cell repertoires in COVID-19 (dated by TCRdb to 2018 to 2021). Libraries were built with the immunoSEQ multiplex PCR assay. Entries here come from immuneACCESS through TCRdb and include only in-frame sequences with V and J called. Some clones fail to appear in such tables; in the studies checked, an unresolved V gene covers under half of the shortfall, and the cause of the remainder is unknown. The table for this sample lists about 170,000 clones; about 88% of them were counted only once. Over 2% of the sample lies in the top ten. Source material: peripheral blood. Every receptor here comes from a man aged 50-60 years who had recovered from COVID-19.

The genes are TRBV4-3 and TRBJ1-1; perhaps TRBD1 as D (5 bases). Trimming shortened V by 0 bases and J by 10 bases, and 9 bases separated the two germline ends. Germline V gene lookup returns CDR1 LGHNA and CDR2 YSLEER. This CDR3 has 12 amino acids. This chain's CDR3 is CASSQDGRGAFF. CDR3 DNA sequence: TGCGCCAGCAGCCAAGATGGAAGGGGAGCTTTCTTT.

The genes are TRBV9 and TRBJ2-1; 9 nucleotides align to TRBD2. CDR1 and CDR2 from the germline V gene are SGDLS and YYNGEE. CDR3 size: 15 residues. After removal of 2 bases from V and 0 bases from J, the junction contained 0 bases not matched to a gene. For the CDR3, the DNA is TGTGCCAGCAGCGTTAGCGGGAGCTCCTACAATGAGCAGTTCTTC. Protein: CASSVSGSSYNEQFF.

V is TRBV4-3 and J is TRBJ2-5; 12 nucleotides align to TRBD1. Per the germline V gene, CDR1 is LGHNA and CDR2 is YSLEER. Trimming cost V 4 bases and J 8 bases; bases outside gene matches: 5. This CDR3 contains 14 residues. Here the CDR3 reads CASSPGTGGPTQYF. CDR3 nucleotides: TGCGCCAGCAGCCCCGGGACAGGGGGCCCTACCCAGTACTTC.

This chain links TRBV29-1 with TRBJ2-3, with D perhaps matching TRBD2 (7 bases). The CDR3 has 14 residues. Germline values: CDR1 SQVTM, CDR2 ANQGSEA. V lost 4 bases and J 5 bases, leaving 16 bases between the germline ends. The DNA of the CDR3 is TGCAGCGTTGTTGGCGGGGGAGGGGGAGATACGCAGTATTTT. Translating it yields CSVVGGGGGDTQYF.

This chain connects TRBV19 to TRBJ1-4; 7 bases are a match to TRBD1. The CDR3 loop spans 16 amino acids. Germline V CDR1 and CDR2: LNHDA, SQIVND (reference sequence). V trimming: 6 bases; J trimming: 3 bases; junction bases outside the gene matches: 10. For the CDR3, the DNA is TGTGCCAGTAGCTATCGAGGGGGGACAGCTAATGAAAAACTGTTTTTT. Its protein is CASSYRGGTANEKLFF. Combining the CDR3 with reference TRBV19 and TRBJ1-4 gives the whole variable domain DGGITQSPKYLFRKEGQNVTLSCEQNLNHDAMYWYRQDPGQGLRLIYYSQIVNDFQKGDIAEGYSVSREKKESFPLTVTSAQKNPTAFYLCASSYRGGTANEKLFFGSGTQLSVL.

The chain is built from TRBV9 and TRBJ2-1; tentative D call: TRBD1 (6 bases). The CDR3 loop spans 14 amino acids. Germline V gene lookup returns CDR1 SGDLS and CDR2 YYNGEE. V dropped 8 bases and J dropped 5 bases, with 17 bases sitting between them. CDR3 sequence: CASSSLPGDNEQFF. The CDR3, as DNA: TGTGCCAGTAGTAGCCTGCCAGGGGACAATGAGCAGTTCTTC.

As DNA, the CDR3 is TGTGCCAGTAGCCTAGCGGTCACAGATACGCAGTATTTT. Amino acids: CASSLAVTDTQYF. The rearrangement joins TRBV19 to TRBJ2-3, with 7 nucleotides matching TRBD2. The germline gives CDR1 LNHDA, CDR2 SQIVND (reference sequence). V lost 6 bases to trimming and J lost 2 bases; unmatched junction nucleotides: 2. This CDR3 is built from 13 residues.

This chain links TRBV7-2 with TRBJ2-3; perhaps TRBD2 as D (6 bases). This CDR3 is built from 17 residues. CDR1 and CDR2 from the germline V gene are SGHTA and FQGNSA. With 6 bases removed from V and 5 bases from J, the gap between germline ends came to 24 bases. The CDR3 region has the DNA TGTGCCAGCAGTCCTCGAGGCGGGACTGTACGGGGAGATACGCAGTATTTT. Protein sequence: CASSPRGGTVRGDTQYF. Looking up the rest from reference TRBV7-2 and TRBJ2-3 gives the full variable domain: GAGVSQSPSNKVTEKGKDVELRCDPISGHTALYWYRQSLGQGLEFLIYFQGNSAPDKSGLPSDRFSAERTGGSVSTLTIQRTQQEDSAVYLCASSPRGGTVRGDTQYFGPGTRLTVL.

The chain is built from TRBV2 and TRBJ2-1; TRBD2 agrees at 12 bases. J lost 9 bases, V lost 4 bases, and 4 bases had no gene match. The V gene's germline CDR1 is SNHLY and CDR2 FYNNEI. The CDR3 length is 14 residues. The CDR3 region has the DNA TGTGCCAGCAGTGCTAGCGGGAGGGCAAGTGAGCAGTTCTTC. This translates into CASSASGRASEQFF. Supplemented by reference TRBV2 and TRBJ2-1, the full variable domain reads EPEVTQTPSHQVTQMGQEVILRCVPISNHLYFYWYRQILGQKVEFLVSFYNNEISEKSEIFDDQFSVERPDGSNFTLKIRSTKLEDSAMYFCASSASGRASEQFFGPGTRLTVL.

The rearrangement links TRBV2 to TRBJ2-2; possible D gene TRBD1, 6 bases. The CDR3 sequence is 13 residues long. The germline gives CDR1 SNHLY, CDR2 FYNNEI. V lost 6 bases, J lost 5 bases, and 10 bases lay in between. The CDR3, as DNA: TGTGCCAGCAGGAGGGGGACGACCGGGGAGCTGTTTTTT. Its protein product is CASRRGTTGELFF.

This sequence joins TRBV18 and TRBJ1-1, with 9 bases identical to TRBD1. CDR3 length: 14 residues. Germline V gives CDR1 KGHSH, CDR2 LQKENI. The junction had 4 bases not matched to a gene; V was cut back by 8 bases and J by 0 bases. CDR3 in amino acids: CASAGQGLNTEAFF. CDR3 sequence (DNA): TGTGCCAGCGCGGGACAGGGCCTGAACACTGAAGCTTTCTTT.

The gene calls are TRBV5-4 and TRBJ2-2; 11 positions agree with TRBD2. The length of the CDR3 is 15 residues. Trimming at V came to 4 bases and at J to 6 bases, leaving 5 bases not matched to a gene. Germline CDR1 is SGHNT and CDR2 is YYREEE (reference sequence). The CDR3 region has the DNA TGTGCCAGCAGCCGTAGCGGGGGGGGACCCGGGGAGCTGTTTTTT. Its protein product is CASSRSGGGPGELFF.

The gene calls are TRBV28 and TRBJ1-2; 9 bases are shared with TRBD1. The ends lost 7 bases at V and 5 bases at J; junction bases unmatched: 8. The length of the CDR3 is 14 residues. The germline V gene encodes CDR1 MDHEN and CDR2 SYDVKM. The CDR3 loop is CASTGTGFLYGYTF. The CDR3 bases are TGTGCCAGCACCGGGACAGGGTTCCTTTATGGCTACACCTTC.

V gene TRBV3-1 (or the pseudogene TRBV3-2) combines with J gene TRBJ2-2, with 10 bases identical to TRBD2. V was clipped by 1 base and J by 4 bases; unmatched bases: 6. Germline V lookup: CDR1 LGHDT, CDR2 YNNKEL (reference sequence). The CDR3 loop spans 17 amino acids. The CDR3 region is CASSQAAGGRGTGELFF. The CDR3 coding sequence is TGTGCCAGCAGCCAAGCAGCGGGAGGGAGGGGCACCGGGGAGCTGTTTTTT.

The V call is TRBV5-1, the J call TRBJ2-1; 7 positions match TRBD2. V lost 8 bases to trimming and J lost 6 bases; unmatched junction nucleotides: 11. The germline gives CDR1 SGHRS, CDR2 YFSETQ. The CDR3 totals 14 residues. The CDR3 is CASTRAGRSNEQFF. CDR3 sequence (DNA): TGCGCCAGTACAAGAGCGGGACGGTCCAATGAGCAGTTCTTC.

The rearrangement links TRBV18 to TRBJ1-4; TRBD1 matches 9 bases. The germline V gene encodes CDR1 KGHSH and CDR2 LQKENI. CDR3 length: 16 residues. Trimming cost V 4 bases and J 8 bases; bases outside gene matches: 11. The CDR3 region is CASSLQGGTGKEKLFF. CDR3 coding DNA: TGTGCCAGCTCACTGCAAGGCGGGACAGGGAAAGAAAAACTGTTTTTT.

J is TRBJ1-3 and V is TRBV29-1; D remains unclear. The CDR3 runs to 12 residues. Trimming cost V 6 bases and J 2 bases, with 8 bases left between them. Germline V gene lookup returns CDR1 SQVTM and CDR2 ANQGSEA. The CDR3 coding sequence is TGCAGCGTAGGAGGAGCTGGAAACACCATATATTTT. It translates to CSVGGAGNTIYF.

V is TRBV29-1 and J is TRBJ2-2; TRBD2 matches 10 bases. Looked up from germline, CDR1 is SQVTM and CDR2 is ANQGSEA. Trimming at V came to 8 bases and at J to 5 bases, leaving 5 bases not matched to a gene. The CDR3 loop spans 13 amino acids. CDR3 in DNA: TGCAGCACCCTGACTAGCGGGACCGGGGAGCTGTTTTTT. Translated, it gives CSTLTSGTGELFF.

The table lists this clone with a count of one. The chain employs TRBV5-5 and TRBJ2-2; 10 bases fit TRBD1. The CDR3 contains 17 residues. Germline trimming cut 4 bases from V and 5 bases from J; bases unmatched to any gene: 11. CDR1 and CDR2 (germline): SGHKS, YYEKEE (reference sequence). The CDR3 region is CASSVQVGQGITGELFF. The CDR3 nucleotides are TGTGCCAGCAGCGTACAGGTGGGACAGGGGATAACCGGGGAGCTGTTTTTT.